This TCR beta chain was sequenced for a study of cytomegalovirus exposure and HLA in healthy donors. A remark on this clone: Its antigen is still unknown.

The study's findings and limits: Most CMV-associated TCR beta chains appeared HLA-restricted in a later analysis.

The PCR ran on 60 Vbeta and 13 Jbeta primers. Only in-frame clones appear in the TCRdb table, and some are missing; sequencing was by immunoSEQ multiplex PCR. The sample contains around 130,000 clones, approximately 85% of which appear only once. V was trimmed by 0 bases and J by 3 bases, leaving 15 bases between them. From germline, CDR1 is MNHEY and CDR2 SVGAGI. CDR3 length: 16 amino acids. The chain carries TRBV6-5 and TRBJ2-7; no reliable D call. The sequence was obtained from a woman aged 25 to 39 in good health and CMV-seropositive. The sample was PBMCs. The CDR3 loop reads CASSYSITYKFYEQYF. CDR3 sequence (DNA): TGTGCCAGCAGTTACTCGATCACATATAAATTCTACGAGCAGTACTTC.